The present TCR beta chain was sequenced within a study of blood T cell repertoires in COVID-19. Study summary: T cells, B-cell-depleted T cells, or PBMCs provided the cDNA or gDNA that served as material.

Data came from immunoSEQ multiplex PCR; TCRdb stores just in-frame clones and leaves some out. The sample records fewer than 90,000 clones, 90% to 95% being singletons. V dropped 0 bases and J dropped 2; count of bases not matched to a gene: 5. Germline V gene sequence: CDR1 SGHDN, CDR2 FVKESK. CDR3 length: 16 amino acids. The clonotype comes from a human donor with active COVID-19. The donor label of this sample is uncertain. The sequencing input was peripheral blood. The chain uses TRBV14 and TRBJ1-2, with 8 bases identical to TRBD1. The CDR3 nucleotides are TGTGCCAGCAGCCAAGAGGGCTGGACAGGGAACTATGGCTACACCTTC. Its translation: CASSQEGWTGNYGYTF.